Sequencing of this T cell receptor (beta chain) was carried out in a study of cytomegalovirus exposure and HLA in healthy donors. Primers: 60 Vbeta forward and 13 Jbeta reverse. Produced via immunoSEQ multiplex PCR; TCRdb's table is partial and in-frame only. The data hold about 120,000 clones, with around 68% observed a single time. Trimming left V 3 bases short and J 4 bases short, with 6 bases between. CDR1 and CDR2 (germline): LNHDA, SQIVND (reference sequence). The CDR3 spans 12 residues. The study's findings and limits: Sequencing depth roughly uniform across donors was assumed in presence/absence analyses. In a later analysis, TCR beta V- and J-gene trimming was associated with a missense DCLRE1C variant.

Note on this clone: As yet, its antigen is unknown.

Input material: PBMCs. The sequence came from a man aged 40-55 years in good health and CMV-seropositive. The V call is TRBV19, the J call TRBJ2-5; D is unresolved. In DNA form, the CDR3 reads TGTGCCAGTAGTATTCCCCGAGAGACCCAGTACTTC. It translates to CASSIPRETQYF.